This is a list of T cell receptor beta chains from one sample in a study of blood T cells in healthy people across ages. TCRdb re-called the 5' RACE reads through MiXCR, storing one row per CDR3 protein. The table shows around 320,000 distinct CDR3 sequences, with around 29% occurring only once. What was sequenced was blood. These receptors were obtained from a woman aged 70-85 years in good health. Both conserved end residues are part of each CDR3. A D gene is named only where the DNA matches it firmly. For some rows the clone size is stated as once, few or many, or as a class when expanded; others skip it.

clone_size,d_call,j_call,v_call,cdr3_nt,cdr3_aa
few,TRBD1,TRBJ2-2,TRBV2,TGTGCCAGTAGGGGACAGACCTTCGCGAACACCGGGGAGCTGTTTTTT,CASRGQTFANTGELFF
few,-,TRBJ2-5,TRBV2,TGTGCCAGCAGACTAGTCCTGGAGACCCAGTACTTC,CASRLVLETQYF
once,TRBD1,TRBJ2-3,TRBV5-1,TGCGCCAGCCACCAGGGGGATACAGATACGCAGTATTTT,CASHQGDTDTQYF
few,-,TRBJ2-1,TRBV29-1,TGCAGCGCCGGGGAACCCTTGGGGAATGAGCAGTTCTTC,CSAGEPLGNEQFF
-,TRBD2,TRBJ2-5,TRBV4-3,TGCGCCAGCAGCCGATCGTTTGCGGGAGTAGTAGAGACCCAGTACTTC,CASSRSFAGVVETQYF
few,-,TRBJ2-2,TRBV5-6,TGTGCCAGCAGCTTGGCCTTTGTAGCACAGGACACCGGGGAGCTGTTTTTT,CASSLAFVAQDTGELFF
-,TRBD2,TRBJ2-7,TRBV7-2,TGTGCCAGCAGACCGACTAGCGGGAGCACCTACGAGCAGTACTTC,CASRPTSGSTYEQYF
-,-,TRBJ2-3,TRBV7-2,TGTGCCAGCAGCCTCGCAGGGTTGCCCGGGGCAGATACGCAGTATTTT,CASSLAGLPGADTQYF
-,-,TRBJ2-7,TRBV20-1,TGCAGTGCTAGAGAGCAGGGTCCCTACGAGCAGTACTTC,CSAREQGPYEQYF
-,TRBD1,TRBJ2-7,TRBV27,TGTGCCAGCAGATTAAATCCCCCGGGGACAGGGGCCTACGAGCAGTACTTC,CASRLNPPGTGAYEQYF
-,TRBD1,TRBJ2-4,TRBV28,TGTGCCAGCAGTTTGCCGGGACAGGGGGCGGGGGACATTCAGTACTTC,CASSLPGQGAGDIQYF
-,-,TRBJ2-2,TRBV7-6,TGTGCCAGCAGCTTAGGCCCATTCACCGGGGAGCTGTTTTTT,CASSLGPFTGELFF
once,-,TRBJ1-1,TRBV20-1,TGCAGTGCTAGAGGCTTGGTGAACACTGAAGCTTTCTTT,CSARGLVNTEAFF
-,-,TRBJ2-3,TRBV29-1,TGCAGCGTCCAGGGGAGCGGGAAGGCGGCAGATACGCAGTATTTT,CSVQGSGKAADTQYF
-,-,TRBJ2-1,TRBV27,TGTGCCAGCAGGGGCGGCAGAGGGGGACTGGGGAATGAGCAGTTCTTC,CASRGGRGGLGNEQFF
few,-,TRBJ2-2,TRBV27,TGTGCCAGCAGTTTTCATAACACCGGGGAGCTGTTTTTT,CASSFHNTGELFF